The rows below give T cell receptor beta chains drawn from one sample of a study of shared clonotypes between healthy human individuals. TCRdb's table, derived via immunoSEQ multiplex PCR, lists solely in-frame clones and lacks some. The sample has fewer than 600,000 clones, over 60% seen once; the top ten hold 12%. The sample was PBMCs. The receptors originated from a woman aged 40-49 years in good health. Some clones in this sample may be carry-over from other donors' samples. Each CDR3 is given with its conserved first and last residue. The D gene is left open where the match is weak. Clone size is given for some rows only: seen once, a few or many times, or a class if the clone is expanded.

d_call	v_call	clone_size	j_call	cdr3_nt	cdr3_aa
NA	TRBV29-1	NA	TRBJ2-7	TGCAGCGTTGAGAAGGACGGTTCCTACGAGCAGTACTTC	CSVEKDGSYEQYF
NA	TRBV29-1	NA	TRBJ2-1	TGCAGCGTTGAGCAGGCTGGGGGCAATGAGCAGTTCTTC	CSVEQAGGNEQFF
TRBD1	TRBV7-9	NA	TRBJ1-1	TGTGCCAGCAGCGCCAACAGGGGTGACACTGAAGCTTTCTTT	CASSANRGDTEAFF
NA	TRBV4-3	NA	TRBJ2-3	TGCGCCAGCAGCCAATTACTGCTAGCGAGCACAGATACGCAGTATTTT	CASSQLLLASTDTQYF
NA	TRBV30	NA	TRBJ2-3	TGTGCCTGGAGTGTAGGGTTTGGAGGTACAGATACGCAGTATTTT	CAWSVGFGGTDTQYF
NA	TRBV28	NA	TRBJ1-1	TGTGCCAGCAGACTACAGGGCCCTAACACTGAAGCTTTCTTT	CASRLQGPNTEAFF
TRBD2	TRBV10-3	NA	TRBJ2-5	TGTGCCATCAGAAGGGCGGGAGTCTCAGAGACCCAGTACTTC	CAIRRAGVSETQYF
NA	TRBV7-9	NA	TRBJ1-5	TGTGCCAGCAGCCAAGAGTTTTGGGGCAATCAGCCCCAGCATTTT	CASSQEFWGNQPQHF
TRBD2	TRBV28	NA	TRBJ2-1	TGTGCCAGCAGTGCATGGGTAGGGACTAGCGGGCAAGGTGCCTACAATGAGCAGTTCTTC	CASSAWVGTSGQGAYNEQFF
TRBD2	TRBV27	NA	TRBJ2-5	TGTGCCAGCAGTTACGGAACTAGCGGGAAGGAGACCCAGTACTTC	CASSYGTSGKETQYF
TRBD1	TRBV23-1	many	TRBJ1-1	TGCGCCAGCAGTCAATCGGGGACAGGGAAGAACACTGAAGCTTTCTTT	CASSQSGTGKNTEAFF
TRBD2	TRBV5-5	NA	TRBJ2-7	TGTGCCAGCAGCTTTAGACTAGCGGGATCCTACGAGCAGTACTTC	CASSFRLAGSYEQYF
NA	TRBV15	NA	TRBJ2-5	TGTGCCACCAGCAGAGATCGGTCGGCCGTACGGACCCGGTACTTC	CATSRDRSAVRTRYF
TRBD2	TRBV19	many	TRBJ2-7	TGTGCCAGTAGTATAGGACTAGCGGAGAGCTACGAGCAGTACTTC	CASSIGLAESYEQYF
TRBD1	TRBV7-9	NA	TRBJ1-2	TGTGCCAGCAGCCCCGTACAGGGGGCTAACTATGGCTACACCTTC	CASSPVQGANYGYTF
NA	TRBV5-1	many	TRBJ2-5	TGCGCCAGCAGCTTCCACTACAAAGAGACCCAGTACTTC	CASSFHYKETQYF
NA	TRBV5-1	NA	TRBJ2-2	TGCGCCAGCAGCTTAGACCTAGCGAACACCGGGGAGCTGTTTTTT	CASSLDLANTGELFF
TRBD2	TRBV7-3	NA	TRBJ2-1	TGTGCCAGCAGCTTAAGGCTAGCGGGGTACAATGAGCAGTTCTTC	CASSLRLAGYNEQFF
NA	TRBV19	once	TRBJ2-2	TGTGCCAGTAGTATGAGGGATGGAGGCCTTAATAGGGAGCTGTTTTTT	CASSMRDGGLNRELFF
TRBD2	TRBV4-2	NA	TRBJ2-7	TGTGCCAGCAGCCAAGAATGGACTAGTACAGACGAGCAGTACTTC	CASSQEWTSTDEQYF
TRBD2	TRBV11-3	NA	TRBJ2-1	TGTGCCAGCAGCTTTAGCGGGACGATCGACAGTGAGCAGTTCTTC	CASSFSGTIDSEQFF
NA	TRBV7-8	NA	TRBJ2-5	TGTGCCAGCAGCTTATTCAGCGGCAACCAAGAGACCCAGTACTTC	CASSLFSGNQETQYF
NA	TRBV30	NA	TRBJ2-7	TGTGCCTGGAGTGGCCCATACGAGCAGTACTTC	CAWSGPYEQYF
TRBD1	TRBV19	NA	TRBJ2-2	TGTGCCAGTAGTTTAGGGACAGAGCAAACCGGGGAGCTGTTTTTT	CASSLGTEQTGELFF
TRBD2	TRBV7-2	NA	TRBJ2-5	TGTGCCAGCAGCTTAGCTAGCGGGAGTGTCCTATGGACCCAGTACTTC	CASSLASGSVLWTQYF
NA	TRBV7-2	NA	TRBJ2-7	TGTGCCAGCAGCGCTCGGTCTGCCGGCGAGCAGTACTTC	CASSARSAGEQYF